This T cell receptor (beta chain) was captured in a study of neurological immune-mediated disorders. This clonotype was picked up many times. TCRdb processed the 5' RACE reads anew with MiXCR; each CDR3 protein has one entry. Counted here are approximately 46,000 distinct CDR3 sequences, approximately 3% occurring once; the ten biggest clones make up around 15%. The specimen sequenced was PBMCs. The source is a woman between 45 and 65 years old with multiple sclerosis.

CDR3 nucleotide sequence: TGTGCCAGCAGCCTGACTAGACATGAGCAGTTCTTC. Protein: CASSLTRHEQFF. The V call is TRBV27, the J call TRBJ2-1; perhaps TRBD2 as D (6 bases). This CDR3 is built from 12 residues. Between the trimmed V and J ends, which lost 6 bases and 8 bases, there was a span of 11 bases. The germline V gene has CDR1 MNHEY and CDR2 SMNVEV (reference sequence).